The 9 T cell receptor beta chains below come from one sample, sequenced in a study of blood T cells in healthy people across ages. A sample-barcoded 5' primer and a J-beta primer mix were used in a second PCR of roughly 6 to 11 cycles. MiXCR was run by TCRdb on the 5' RACE reads, yielding one entry per CDR3 protein. The table has 1.5 million to 2 million distinct CDR3 sequences, around 35% seen once. Source material: blood. The receptor set was obtained from a woman aged 25 to 45 in good health.

This clonotype came up a few times. J is TRBJ2-1 and V is TRBV27; 8 nucleotides match TRBD2. This CDR3 spans 16 amino acids. V trimming: 4 bases; J trimming: 0 bases; junction bases outside the gene matches: 5. Per germline, CDR1 MNHEY and CDR2 SMNVEV (reference sequence). CDR3 in amino acids: CASSSFSGSSYNEQFF. CDR3 nucleotide sequence: TGTGCCAGCAGTTCCTTCAGCGGGAGCTCCTACAATGAGCAGTTCTTC.

Details on this clonotype: Compared with germline, one end of the junction differs, possibly owing to a read error. The gene calls are TRBV13 and TRBJ2-7; D remains ambiguous. The CDR3 has 12 residues. Germline-derived CDR1 and CDR2 are PRHDT and FYEKMQ (reference sequence). CDR3 in DNA: TGTGCCAGCAGCTTAGAAGGGAAGGAGCGGTACTTC. It specifies CASSLEGKERYF.

This rearrangement joins TRBV20-1 to TRBJ1-2, with D possibly matching TRBD1 (6 bases). Germline CDR1 reads DFQATT; CDR2 reads SNEGSKA (reference sequence). V lost 6 bases to trimming and J lost 4 bases, with 18 bases between them. This CDR3 comprises 14 residues. For the CDR3, the DNA is TGCAGTGCGCTGGGGGGGGGCGAACTCTATGGCTACACCTTC. Its translation: CSALGGGELYGYTF.

The genes are TRBV11-3 and TRBJ2-3, with D perhaps TRBD1 (5 bases). Trimming left V 4 bases short and J 3 bases short, with 11 bases between. The CDR3 covers 14 residues. Germline assignment: CDR1 SGHNT and CDR2 YENEEA. This chain's CDR3 is CASSSSQETDTQYF. As DNA, the CDR3 is TGTGCCAGCAGCTCCTCACAGGAAACAGATACGCAGTATTTT.

This clonotype came up a few times. The chain carries TRBV6-2 or TRBV6-3 and TRBJ2-5; D is perhaps TRBD2 (5 bases). Trimming stripped 5 bases from V and 7 bases from J, with 14 bases between. CDR3 size: 13 residues. Germline lookup yields CDR1 MNHEY and CDR2 SVGEGT. The CDR3: CASSRHGVGTQYF. The CDR3 nucleotides read TGTGCCAGCAGTCGCCACGGGGTGGGGACCCAGTACTTC.

The J gene is TRBJ1-2, the V gene TRBV4-1, with 7 bases matching TRBD1. The V segment lost 4 bases and the J segment 2 bases; nucleotides outside the gene matches: 7. The CDR3 length is 15 residues. The germline gives CDR1 MGHRA, CDR2 YSYEKL. The CDR3, as DNA: TGCGCCAGCAGCCCCGTCCAGACAGGGAACTATGGCTACACCTTC. Its translation: CASSPVQTGNYGYTF.

The chain joins TRBV10-3 to TRBJ2-3; 9 bases are shared with TRBD2. The junction had 3 bases not matched to a gene; V was cut back by 4 bases and J by 1 base. The CDR3 spans 15 residues. Germline CDR1 ENHRY, CDR2 SYGVKD. Written as DNA, the CDR3 is TGTGCCATCAGTGCGGCTAGCGGGGGCACAGATACGCAGTATTTT. Its protein is CAISAASGGTDTQYF.

The chain links TRBV7-2 to TRBJ2-5, with D possibly matching TRBD2 (5 bases). The CDR3 is 11 residues long. CDR1 and CDR2 (germline): SGHTA, FQGNSA. V was clipped by 5 bases and J by 9 bases, with 10 bases between them. The CDR3 DNA follows: TGTGCCAGCAGCCAAGGACTTTCCCAGTACTTC. Protein: CASSQGLSQYF.

The V gene is TRBV9, the J gene TRBJ2-6, with a tentative D call TRBD1 (6 bases). Trimming stripped 1 base from V and 4 bases from J, with 12 bases between. This CDR3 comprises 16 residues. CDR1 is SGDLS and CDR2 is YYNGEE in the germline V gene. In DNA form, the CDR3 reads TGTGCCAGCAGCGTAACGACAGGTACAGGGGCCAACGTCCTGACTTTC. Translation gives CASSVTTGTGANVLTF.